Listed here are 17 T cell receptor beta chains from one sample, sequenced in a study of CD8 T cells in Susac syndrome. Random hexamers were used to reverse transcribe about 0.5 to 1 ug of RNA. One entry per CDR3 protein results from TCRdb running MiXCR on the immunoSEQ multiplex PCR reads. This table has around 220,000 distinct CDR3 sequences, roughly nine tenths appearing once. The material sequenced was CD8+ T cells from PBMCs. These receptors all stem from a human donor with multiple sclerosis.

CDR3 sequence reads: CASSSYSTGGYGYTF. The DNA for the CDR3 is TGTGCCAGCAGTTCGTACTCAACAGGGGGCTATGGCTACACCTTC. The genes are TRBV27 and TRBJ1-2; 8 bases are a match to TRBD1. V lost 4 bases to trimming and J lost 4 bases; unmatched junction nucleotides: 8. CDR3 length: 15 amino acids. Germline values: CDR1 MNHEY, CDR2 SMNVEV (reference sequence).

The chain has TRBV3-1 and TRBJ2-3; no definite D call. The length of the CDR3 is 14 residues. The germline V gene encodes CDR1 LGHDT and CDR2 YNNKEL (reference sequence). With 1 base removed from V and 2 bases from J, the gap between germline ends came to 7 bases. CDR3 in DNA: TGTGCCAGCAGCCAAGTCGGTGCCACAGATACGCAGTATTTT. It translates to CASSQVGATDTQYF.

The chain combines TRBV27 with TRBJ2-5; D is possibly TRBD2 (7 bases). Trimming pared 5 bases from V and 4 bases from J, leaving 17 bases between. The germline V gene has CDR1 MNHEY and CDR2 SMNVEV (reference sequence). The CDR3 runs 15 residues. The CDR3 DNA sequence: TGTGCCAGCAGTCCCCGTGCGGGGGCCGGAGAGACCCAGTACTTC. Translated: CASSPRAGAGETQYF.

V is TRBV4-3 and J is TRBJ2-7; D is unclear. Deletions cut 4 bases from V and 0 bases from J, with 13 bases between. The length of the CDR3 is 15 residues. Germline CDR1 reads LGHNA; CDR2 reads YSLEER. The CDR3 loop reads CASSPDAVSSYEQYF. Written as DNA, the CDR3 is TGCGCCAGCAGCCCCGACGCGGTGAGCTCCTACGAGCAGTACTTC.

This chain uses TRBV11-1 with TRBJ2-7; 7 nucleotides agree with TRBD1. Germline-derived CDR1 and CDR2 are SGHAT and FQDESV (reference sequence). J was trimmed by 3 bases and V by 0 bases; bases with no gene match: 5. The CDR3 totals 15 residues. CDR3 nucleotide sequence: TGTGCCAGCAGCTTAGCCGGGGACAGAAACTACGAGCAGTACTTC. It codes for CASSLAGDRNYEQYF.

The chain carries TRBV27 and TRBJ2-7; 10 bases are shared with TRBD1. This CDR3 comprises 15 residues. The ends lost 1 base at V and 6 bases at J; junction bases unmatched: 6. Germline assignment: CDR1 MNHEY and CDR2 SMNVEV (reference sequence). CDR3 amino acids: CASSLLGQGFGEQYF. The CDR3 DNA reads as TGTGCCAGCAGTTTATTGGGACAGGGGTTCGGCGAGCAGTACTTC.

This clonotype was detected only once. The chain is built from TRBV12-3 or TRBV12-4 and TRBJ2-5; D possibly corresponds to TRBD1 (6 bases). With 6 bases removed from V and 3 bases from J, the gap between germline ends came to 14 bases. The CDR3 is 14 amino acids. The CDR3, as DNA: TGTGCCAGCAGCCCTCGACAGGTAGAAGAGACCCAGTACTTC. Translation gives CASSPRQVEETQYF.

The rearrangement links TRBV5-6 to TRBJ1-3; D is possibly TRBD1 (5 bases). CDR3 size: 14 residues. Per the germline V gene, CDR1 is SGHDT and CDR2 is YYEEEE. V dropped 2 bases and J dropped 1 base, with 7 bases sitting between them. This CDR3 reads CASSFGASGNTIYF. The CDR3 coding sequence is TGTGCCAGCAGCTTTGGGGCGTCTGGAAACACCATATATTTT.

The gene calls are TRBV19 and TRBJ1-5, with 7 positions matching TRBD1. The ends lost 8 bases at V and 0 bases at J; junction bases unmatched: 16. The length of the CDR3 is 18 residues. Germline loops: CDR1 LNHDA, CDR2 SQIVND (reference sequence). DNA for the CDR3: TGTGCCAGTTATCACCCAGGGGGGGTCCTTGATAGCAATCAGCCCCAGCATTTT. The encoded protein is CASYHPGGVLDSNQPQHF. Looking up the rest from reference TRBV19 and TRBJ1-5 gives the full variable domain: DGGITQSPKYLFRKEGQNVTLSCEQNLNHDAMYWYRQDPGQGLRLIYYSQIVNDFQKGDIAEGYSVSREKKESFPLTVTSAQKNPTAFYLCASYHPGGVLDSNQPQHFGDGTRLSIL.

This clonotype was seen a single time. V and J are TRBV4-2 and TRBJ2-1; possibly TRBD2 for D (6 bases). CDR3 size: 15 residues. V dropped 0 bases and J dropped 6 bases, with 12 bases sitting between them. CDR1 is LGHNA, CDR2 YNFKEQ, per germline. The CDR3 here is CASSQDRASANEQFF. For the CDR3, the DNA is TGTGCCAGCAGCCAAGATCGTGCTAGCGCCAATGAGCAGTTCTTC.

The chain is built from TRBV14 and TRBJ1-1; D possibly corresponds to TRBD1 (6 bases). Germline values: CDR1 SGHDN, CDR2 FVKESK. V was cut by 1 base and J by 1 base, with 19 bases left in between. The CDR3 totals 18 residues. CDR3 in amino acids: CASSQVGGAEFANTEAFF. The CDR3 DNA sequence: TGTGCCAGCAGCCAAGTCGGGGGCGCAGAGTTTGCGAACACTGAAGCTTTCTTT. Full variable domain (remainder filled in from reference TRBV14 and TRBJ1-1): EAGVTQFPSHSVIEKGQTVTLRCDPISGHDNLYWYRRVMGKEIKFLLHFVKESKQDESGMPNNRFLAERTGGTYSTLKVQPAELEDSGVYFCASSQVGGAEFANTEAFFGQGTRLTVV.

This rearrangement joins TRBV5-4 to TRBJ1-4; D remains unclear. The V gene lost 3 bases and the J gene lost 0 bases, with 9 bases spanning the gap. Germline V gene sequence: CDR1 SGHNT, CDR2 YYREEE (reference sequence). The CDR3 consists of 15 residues. The CDR3 reads CASSYEGATNEKLFF. CDR3 DNA sequence: TGTGCCAGCAGCTATGAGGGTGCAACTAATGAAAAACTGTTTTTT.

Only a few counts were recorded for this clonotype. The chain uses TRBV11-2 and TRBJ2-7, with TRBD2 identical over 7 bases. V lost 1 base and J lost 2; bases outside the gene matches: 5. CDR1 and CDR2 (germline): SGHAT, FQNNGV. CDR3 size: 15 residues. The CDR3 protein is CASSLASSGTYEQYF. Written as DNA, the CDR3 is TGTGCCAGCAGCTTAGCCTCTAGCGGTACCTACGAGCAGTACTTC.

This chain joins TRBV3-1 and TRBJ1-4; the match to TRBD1 covers 7 bases. This CDR3 is 15 amino acids long. The germline CDR1 and CDR2 sequences are LGHDT and YNNKEL (reference sequence). V gave up 4 bases and J gave up 7 bases; unmatched junction bases: 9. The CDR3 coding sequence is TGTGCCAGCAGCCTCTTCGAGGGGGCGGTTGAAAAACTGTTTTTT. Its translation: CASSLFEGAVEKLFF. The variable domain in full, with the rest retrieved from reference TRBV3-1 and TRBJ1-4, is DTAVSQTPKYLVTQMGNDKSIKCEQNLGHDTMYWYKQDSKKFLKIMFSYNNKELIINETVPNRFSPKSPDKAHLNLHINSLELGDSAVYFCASSLFEGAVEKLFFGSGTQLSVL.

In the case of this clonotype: At one of its ends the junction is not consistent with the germline gene, which may arise from a read error. The chain recombines TRBV6-6 with TRBJ1-5; D ambiguous. The CDR3 contains 15 residues. Per the germline V gene, CDR1 is MNHNY and CDR2 is SVGAGI (reference sequence). The CDR3 is CASSSRANSNQPQQF. CDR3 DNA: TGTGCCAGCAGTTCGCGGGCCAATAGCAATCAGCCCCAGCAATTT.

This chain uses TRBV19 with TRBJ2-7, with D uncertain. Trimming removed 7 bases at V and 3 bases at J, with 10 bases between. The length of the CDR3 is 12 residues. In germline, CDR1 is LNHDA, CDR2 SQIVND (reference sequence). CDR3 sequence reads: CASMGSIYEQYF. The CDR3 region has the DNA TGTGCCAGTATGGGCAGTATCTACGAGCAGTACTTC.

The chain combines TRBV24-1 with TRBJ1-2; D not certain. Deletions cut 2 bases from V and 5 bases from J, with 8 bases between. This CDR3 region has 13 residues. Germline V gene sequence: CDR1 KGHDR, CDR2 SFDVKD. CDR3 bases: TGTGCCACCAGTGATTCAGAGTTTTATGGCTACACCTTC. Its translation: CATSDSEFYGYTF.